Listed below are T cell receptor beta chains from one sample, sequenced in a study of T cell repertoires in cytomegalovirus infection. Using its own MiXCR run on the reads, TCRdb lists one record per CDR3 protein. Among approximately 140,000 distinct CDR3 sequences listed, 24% were seen once. No antigens are known for them. The material sequenced was PBMCs, sequenced either directly or after in vitro stimulation (not recorded which). Receptors were obtained from a human donor in good health (CMV status not recorded). Some clones in this sample may be carry-over from other donors' samples. Each CDR3 is given with its conserved first and last residue. The order of the fields is D gene, V gene, J gene, CDR3 protein. The D gene is left open where the match is weak.

D gene: -
V gene: TRBV5-1
J gene: TRBJ1-6
CDR3 protein: CASSPGRENSPLHF

D gene: TRBD1
V gene: TRBV28
J gene: TRBJ1-2
CDR3 protein: CASSTGTGGWGYTF

D gene: -
V gene: TRBV5-1
J gene: TRBJ2-3
CDR3 protein: CASSSGASGSDTQYF

D gene: -
V gene: TRBV12-5
J gene: TRBJ2-5
CDR3 protein: CASGLMPQETQYF

D gene: -
V gene: TRBV7-2
J gene: TRBJ1-5
CDR3 protein: CASSRVWTGNQPQHF

D gene: -
V gene: TRBV11-3
J gene: TRBJ2-1
CDR3 protein: CASSLPDSNEQFF

D gene: -
V gene: TRBV5-1
J gene: TRBJ2-2
CDR3 protein: CASSTAEAGSGELFF

D gene: TRBD1
V gene: TRBV6-5
J gene: TRBJ1-1
CDR3 protein: CASSTPGGVSEAFF

D gene: -
V gene: TRBV10-3
J gene: TRBJ2-6
CDR3 protein: CAIRAGSQTGANVLTF

D gene: TRBD2
V gene: TRBV14
J gene: TRBJ2-1
CDR3 protein: CASSPLTSGSLDEQFF

D gene: -
V gene: TRBV9
J gene: TRBJ2-3
CDR3 protein: CASSVGAPDTQYF

D gene: -
V gene: TRBV18
J gene: TRBJ1-2
CDR3 protein: CASSPPSYYGYTF

D gene: -
V gene: TRBV6-1
J gene: TRBJ2-1
CDR3 protein: CASIGPPGYNEQFF

D gene: -
V gene: TRBV7-2
J gene: TRBJ1-2
CDR3 protein: CASSLDREYGYTF

D gene: TRBD1
V gene: TRBV7-2
J gene: TRBJ2-7
CDR3 protein: CASSFRDRPYEQYF

D gene: -
V gene: TRBV5-6
J gene: TRBJ2-3
CDR3 protein: CASSLEVIFSTDTQYF

D gene: -
V gene: TRBV4-1
J gene: TRBJ2-5
CDR3 protein: CASSQDLTLGETQYF

D gene: TRBD2
V gene: TRBV20-1
J gene: TRBJ2-1
CDR3 protein: CSARPPLAALREQFF

D gene: TRBD1
V gene: TRBV4-1
J gene: TRBJ1-4
CDR3 protein: CASSQAGQGNEKLFF

D gene: -
V gene: TRBV27
J gene: TRBJ1-5
CDR3 protein: CARDLPGGNSNQPQHF